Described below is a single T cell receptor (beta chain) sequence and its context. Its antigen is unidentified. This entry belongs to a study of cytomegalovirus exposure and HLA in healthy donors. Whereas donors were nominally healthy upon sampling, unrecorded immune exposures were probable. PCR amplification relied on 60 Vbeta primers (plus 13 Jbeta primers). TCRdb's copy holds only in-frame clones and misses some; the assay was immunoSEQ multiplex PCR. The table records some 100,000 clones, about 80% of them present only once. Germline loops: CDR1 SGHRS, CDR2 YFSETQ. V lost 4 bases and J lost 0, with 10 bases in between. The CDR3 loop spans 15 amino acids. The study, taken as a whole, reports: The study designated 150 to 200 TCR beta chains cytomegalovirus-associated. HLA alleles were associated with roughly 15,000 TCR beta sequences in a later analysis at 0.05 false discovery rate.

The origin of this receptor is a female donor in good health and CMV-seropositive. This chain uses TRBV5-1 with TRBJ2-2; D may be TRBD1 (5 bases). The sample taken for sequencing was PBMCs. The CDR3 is CASSGMTANTGELFF. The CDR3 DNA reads TGCGCCAGCAGCGGGATGACAGCGAACACCGGGGAGCTGTTTTTT.